This T cell receptor (beta chain) was recovered during a study of PD-L1 blockade in urothelial cancer (dated by TCRdb to the late 2010s). Regarding the study in general: All patients started therapy around 2014 and received atezolizumab 1,200 mg intravenously every 3 weeks. About 85% of the 29 patients were identified as males with urothelial cancer of bladder origin, and a prior smoking history was reported by 18 of 29 patients. Patients had an ECOG performance status of 0 or 1 and had received between 0 and 3 prior chemotherapy regimens. Blood samples were analyzed at 3 weeks after treatment start (second dose) and at 6 weeks after treatment start. Blood samples gave a median of about 150,000 T cells and 82,636 unique TCRs, with a median clonality of approximately 0.078. The study was an exploratory multi-omic analysis of somatic, immune and clinical correlates of response to PD-L1 blockade with atezolizumab in urothelial cancer. Pretreatment tumor samples, along with matched peripheral blood serially collected before and after atezolizumab treatment, were subjected to TCR sequencing. Durable clinical benefit was defined as progression-free survival longer than 6 months, and TCR features were also tested against progression-free and overall survival. In the same patients, whole exome sequencing and RNA sequencing of pretreatment tumors were performed in addition to TCR sequencing. Fewer than ten patients reached durable clinical benefit, while 20 or so patients did not. Twenty-nine patients had pretreatment blood TCR-seq, roughly 24 had at least one posttreatment blood collection, and roughly 24 had tumor TCR-seq. Study-level results and caveats: Because the sample size was small (n ≈ 29) and many exploratory analyses were performed, the results are intended to be hypothesis-generating. Greater expansion of tumor-associated TCR clones in peripheral blood 3 weeks after the start of treatment was observed in patients with durable benefit (n of about 24, p = 0.022). A pretreatment peripheral blood TCR clonality below the median was linked to improved progression-free and overall survival.

The cohort included 25 to 30 patients with locally advanced or metastatic urothelial carcinoma who were treated at Memorial Sloan Kettering on a trial protocol. Peripheral blood mononuclear cells were collected pretreatment and during treatment, with between 1 and 8 total time points per patient. The Qiagen DNeasy Blood extraction kit was used to purify genomic DNA from total PBMCs and tumor samples. PBMCs were collected pretreatment and during treatment, and were isolated and stored as previously described. Each PCR received spiked-in synthetic TCR analog templates so that absolute template abundance could be estimated from read counts. The immunoSEQ assay used bias-controlled V and J gene primers to amplify TCRbeta CDR3 regions from genomic DNA. Sequencing of rearranged TCRbeta segments was performed at approximately 20X coverage. From the authors' description of their analysis: Sequencing errors were corrected by clustering, and CDR3s were annotated against IMGT so that V, D and J genes could be assigned. Only productive TCRbeta rearrangements were used in downstream analyses, excluding out-of-frame or stop-codon sequences. Clonality was computed as one minus Shannon entropy normalized by the log of the number of unique productive sequences. Clones differing between time points or between blood and tumor were identified by Fisher's exact test with Benjamini-Hochberg correction at adjusted p below 0.01. TCRdb took over this immuneACCESS table, retaining in-frame rearrangements with V and J assigned. Such tables are incomplete; in checked studies, under half of the missing clones stem from an unresolved V gene, and the remainder is unexplained. The V and J calls and clone size were taken over from that table, and D and trimming were inferred from the DNA. Counted in this sample were roughly 30,000 clones; around 86% of them appeared once. Jointly, the top ten make up about 2% of the sample.

This clone was seen just once. The specificity of this receptor is unknown. The sample holds no much larger clone one base away, and base qualities are not on file. This specimen consisted of PBMCs, obtained around atezolizumab (anti-PD-L1) treatment. This clonotype was sampled from a middle-aged man with urothelial cancer.

CDR3 reads: CASSPEGGGASYNEQFF. Here is the DNA: TGTGCCAGCAGCCCGGAGGGCGGGGGGGCCTCCTACAATGAGCAGTTCTTC. In this chain, TRBV5-4 is recombined with TRBJ2-1; the junction holds 9 bases that match TRBD2. Measured from the cysteine to the phenylalanine, the CDR3 is 17 residues long. The entry retains the CDR3 DNA only, 51 bases that are in frame from base 1. Taken from the germline V gene (reference sequence), the CDR1 and CDR2 loops are SGHNT and YYREEE. The germline V end is reduced by 4 bases and the J end by 0 bases; junction bases left unmatched: 8.